Listed here are 24 T cell receptor beta chains from one sample, sequenced in a study of T-cell reconstitution after alpha-beta-depleted transplantation in children. This sample's TCRbeta library carried unique molecular identifier barcodes. MiXCR was run by TCRdb on the PCR reads, yielding one entry per CDR3 protein. The sample has 55,000 to 65,000 distinct CDR3 sequences, 40% to 45% seen once. The material was PBMCs, mostly from graft donor cells, obtained 360 days after TCRalphabeta/CD19-depleted stem cell transplant. All receptors come from a male patient under 18 who had a stem cell transplant for acute lymphoblastic leukemia, so the T cells may come from the graft donor.

The rearrangement links TRBV29-1 to TRBJ2-1; D not certain. Germline CDR1 is SQVTM and CDR2 is ANQGSEA. The CDR3 length is 12 residues. With 7 bases removed from V and 2 bases from J, the gap between germline ends came to 9 bases. As DNA, the CDR3 is TGCAGCGCTCCATTCGCCTACAATGAGCAGTTCTTC. It encodes CSAPFAYNEQFF.

This sequence joins TRBV7-9 and TRBJ2-7; a weak D match, TRBD2 (6 bases). Trimming pared 6 bases from V and 0 bases from J, leaving 12 bases between. The germline V gene has CDR1 SEHNR and CDR2 FQNEAQ (reference sequence). The CDR3 has 14 residues. Here the CDR3 DNA reads TGTGCCAGCAGTGACCCGGGACTCTCCTACGAGCAGTACTTC. Translation gives CASSDPGLSYEQYF.

The chain combines TRBV9 with TRBJ2-1; no clear D. The ends were cut back, 0 bases at V and 8 bases at J, with 9 bases in the middle. CDR1 is SGDLS, CDR2 YYNGEE, per germline. The CDR3 consists of 13 residues. CDR3 DNA: TGTGCCAGCAGCGTAGAACCCCTCGATGAGCAGTTCTTC. Residues: CASSVEPLDEQFF.

The V call is TRBV12-3 or TRBV12-4, the J call TRBJ1-1; D remains ambiguous. Trimming cost V 2 bases and J 5 bases, with 15 bases left between them. The length of the CDR3 is 15 residues. This chain's CDR3 is CASSLSPWGGTEAFF. CDR3 nucleotide sequence: TGTGCCAGCAGTTTATCTCCTTGGGGTGGGACTGAAGCTTTCTTT.

Here the CDR3 reads CSVEPTAGTEAFF. The DNA of the CDR3 is TGCAGCGTTGAACCGACAGCGGGCACTGAAGCTTTCTTT. The chain employs TRBV29-1 and TRBJ1-1; tentatively, D is TRBD1 (5 bases). Per germline, CDR1 SQVTM and CDR2 ANQGSEA. Trimming cost V 2 bases and J 4 bases, with 11 bases left between them. The CDR3 totals 13 residues.

This clonotype was seen more than once but under ten times. The gene calls are TRBV29-1 and TRBJ2-3, with TRBD2 matching 10 bases. This CDR3 contains 15 residues. Looked up from germline, CDR1 is SQVTM and CDR2 is ANQGSEA. Trimming at V came to 7 bases and at J to 2 bases, leaving 9 bases not matched to a gene. The CDR3 spells CSAGGLADITDTQYF. The DNA for the CDR3 is TGCAGCGCAGGAGGACTAGCGGATATCACAGATACGCAGTATTTT.

The CDR3 sequence: CASSPRGRGDTIYF. The CDR3, as DNA: TGTGCCAGCAGCCCCCGGGGAAGGGGGGACACCATATATTTT. The chain links TRBV3-1 to TRBJ1-3, with D perhaps TRBD1 (6 bases). The CDR3 spans 14 residues. V dropped 4 bases and J dropped 8 bases, with 15 bases sitting between them. Germline V gene lookup returns CDR1 LGHDT and CDR2 YNNKEL (reference sequence).

The genes are TRBV12-3 or TRBV12-4 and TRBJ2-6; 9 nucleotides match TRBD1. The length of the CDR3 is 18 residues. The V and J ends lost 3 bases and 4 bases, in that order; junction bases with no gene match: 10. The CDR3 protein is CASSFVWTGVLGANVLTF. CDR3 DNA sequence: TGTGCCAGCAGTTTTGTCTGGACAGGGGTTCTGGGGGCCAACGTCCTGACTTTC.

The genes are TRBV20-1 and TRBJ1-1; no firm D call. The length of the CDR3 is 13 residues. Germline V gives CDR1 DFQATT, CDR2 SNEGSKA (reference sequence). With 3 bases removed from V and 1 base from J, the gap between germline ends came to 9 bases. This CDR3 is CSARFEKNTEAFF. The CDR3 DNA sequence: TGCAGTGCTAGGTTCGAAAAGAACACTGAAGCTTTCTTT.

This clonotype was seen only a few times. The CDR3 coding sequence is TGTGCCAGCAGCCAAGATAGAGGTGCAGGAGGCTACACCTTC. Its protein is CASSQDRGAGGYTF. The V gene is TRBV3-1, the J gene TRBJ1-2; D is ambiguous. This CDR3 region has 14 residues. Trimming stripped 0 bases from V and 8 bases from J, with 13 bases between. Germline V CDR1 and CDR2: LGHDT, YNNKEL (reference sequence). Based on the CDR3 plus reference TRBV3-1 and TRBJ1-2, the full variable domain is DTAVSQTPKYLVTQMGNDKSIKCEQNLGHDTMYWYKQDSKKFLKIMFSYNNKELIINETVPNRFSPKSPDKAHLNLHINSLELGDSAVYFCASSQDRGAGGYTFGSGTRLTVV.

This clonotype was observed a handful of times. The chain is built from TRBV5-1 and TRBJ2-1; D possibly corresponds to TRBD2 (6 bases). CDR1 is SGHRS, CDR2 YFSETQ, per germline. CDR3 length equals 14 residues. Deletions cut 2 bases from V and 9 bases from J, with 15 bases between. CDR3 sequence reads: CASSFPAGVAEQFF. The CDR3 nucleotides are TGCGCCAGCAGCTTCCCAGCGGGCGTCGCTGAGCAGTTCTTC.

The V gene is TRBV12-3 or TRBV12-4, the J gene TRBJ1-1; the D is unclear. The germline V and J ends were trimmed by 6 bases and 2 bases, with 10 bases remaining between them. The CDR3 covers 13 residues. The CDR3 nucleotides read TGTGCCAGCAGAGATCAATCCAACACTGAAGCTTTCTTT. Protein: CASRDQSNTEAFF.

J is TRBJ2-3 and V is TRBV7-9; 9 bases are a match to TRBD2. The junction had 12 bases not matched to a gene; V was cut back by 6 bases and J by 2 bases. Per germline, CDR1 SEHNR and CDR2 FQNEAQ (reference sequence). The CDR3 contains 17 residues. In DNA, the CDR3 is TGTGCCAGCAGTCCCAGCGGGGGGCACACACACACAGATACGCAGTATTTT. Its translation is CASSPSGGHTHTDTQYF.

V usage is TRBV12-3 or TRBV12-4 and J usage is TRBJ2-1; maybe TRBD1 (6 bases). V lost 3 bases and J lost 1, with 10 bases in between. The CDR3 is 15 residues long. CDR3 in amino acids: CASSLGALSYNEQFF. Here the CDR3 DNA reads TGTGCCAGCAGTTTGGGGGCCTTATCCTACAATGAGCAGTTCTTC.

The chain joins TRBV12-3 or TRBV12-4 to TRBJ2-7, with TRBD1 as a possible D gene (6 bases). CDR3 length: 14 residues. V was pared by 6 bases and J by 5 bases, with 17 bases between. The CDR3 region is CASSERTGSDEQYF. CDR3 nucleotides: TGTGCCAGCAGCGAACGTACAGGGTCCGACGAGCAGTACTTC.

The chain recombines TRBV4-3 with TRBJ1-2; D is unclear. This CDR3 is 15 amino acids long. Trimming shortened V by 3 bases and J by 5 bases, and 16 bases separated the two germline ends. CDR1 and CDR2 (germline): LGHNA, YSLEER. The DNA for the CDR3 is TGCGCCAGCAGCCAGGCCGTAGAGGGTCTTTATGGCTACACCTTC. Encoded protein: CASSQAVEGLYGYTF.

This clonotype was observed a handful of times. The chain employs TRBV28 and TRBJ2-5; 7 bases agree with TRBD1. J lost 0 bases, V lost 3 bases, and 4 bases had no gene match. This CDR3 contains 15 residues. Per the germline V gene, CDR1 is MDHEN and CDR2 is SYDVKM. The CDR3: CASSFPDRDQETQYF. CDR3 coding DNA: TGTGCCAGCAGTTTTCCCGACAGGGACCAAGAGACCCAGTACTTC.

The chain has TRBV4-3 and TRBJ2-1; D call uncertain. Germline V gene lookup returns CDR1 LGHNA and CDR2 YSLEER. The germline V and J ends were trimmed by 0 bases and 6 bases, with 6 bases remaining between them. This CDR3 comprises 13 residues. The CDR3 nucleotides are TGCGCCAGCAGCCAAGATTACATCAATGAGCAGTTCTTC. It is translated as CASSQDYINEQFF.

This chain links TRBV7-7 with TRBJ2-2; TRBD2 is a possible D gene (6 bases). The V gene lost 4 bases and the J gene lost 2 bases, with 8 bases spanning the gap. The germline CDR1 and CDR2 sequences are SSHAT and FNYEAQ (reference sequence). The CDR3 has 14 amino acids. The CDR3 nucleotides read TGTGCCAGCAGCTCCGGGGGTAACACCGGGGAGCTGTTTTTT. This codes for CASSSGGNTGELFF.

This chain uses TRBV7-2 with TRBJ2-7, with D uncertain. Trimming left V 5 bases short and J 7 bases short, with 18 bases between. The CDR3 spans 14 residues. From germline, CDR1 is SGHTA and CDR2 FQGNSA. The CDR3 region is CASSPLEALGEQYF. CDR3 DNA sequence: TGTGCCAGCAGCCCACTCGAAGCCCTTGGAGAGCAGTACTTC.

This clonotype was recorded a few times. The rearrangement joins TRBV4-2 to TRBJ2-1; D is ambiguous. V dropped 0 bases and J dropped 5 bases, with 8 bases sitting between them. CDR3 size: 14 residues. The germline V gene has CDR1 LGHNA and CDR2 YNFKEQ. The CDR3 DNA reads TGTGCCAGCAGCCAAGAAGGGAATCACAATGAGCAGTTCTTC. Translated, it gives CASSQEGNHNEQFF.

This clonotype was recorded a few times. This rearrangement joins TRBV21-1 to TRBJ1-1. TRBV21-1 is designated a pseudogene. The CDR3 consists of 11 residues. The CDR3 loop reads CASSKGGEAFF. The CDR3 DNA sequence: TGTGCCAGCAGCAAAGGGGGTGAAGCTTTCTTT.

This clonotype was seen a handful of times. The genes are TRBV4-1 and TRBJ2-5; D might be TRBD2 (7 bases). V was clipped by 1 base and J by 4 bases, with 16 bases between them. Germline-derived CDR1 and CDR2 are MGHRA and YSYEKL. The CDR3 is 16 residues long. CDR3 sequence: CASSQAGVGGGETQYF. In nucleotides, the CDR3 is TGCGCCAGCAGCCAAGCTGGGGTAGGGGGGGGAGAGACCCAGTACTTC.

The chain is built from TRBV20-1 and TRBJ2-7; 8 nucleotides align to TRBD2. CDR1 and CDR2 (germline): DFQATT, SNEGSKA (reference sequence). With V trimmed by 1 base and J by 3 bases, 8 bases remained unmatched. The CDR3 totals 15 residues. The CDR3 is CSARVRSGGLYEQYF. As DNA, the CDR3 is TGCAGTGCTAGAGTGAGGAGCGGGGGACTCTACGAGCAGTACTTC.